What follows are 21 T cell receptor beta chains derived from one specimen sequenced in a study of T cells in Graves' hyperthyroidism and ophthalmopathy. Researchers amplified the TCR beta CDR3 regions from RNA transcripts. Researchers ran a first-round RT-PCR on the TCR CDR3 using the HTBI primer set. TCRdb called the multiplex PCR reads again in MiXCR, with one record for every CDR3 protein. The profile shows hundreds of thousands of distinct CDR3 sequences, around 21% of them singletons. Sequencing was carried out using blood. These receptors were taken from a young man with Graves' ophthalmopathy.

Many counts were recorded for this clonotype. The J gene is TRBJ1-1, the V gene TRBV7-2; possible D gene TRBD1, 5 bases. V gave up 5 bases and J gave up 1 base, with 11 bases separating them. Germline V gene sequence: CDR1 SGHTA, CDR2 FQGNSA. CDR3 length equals 14 residues. The chain's CDR3 is CASSLSGQNTEAFF. The CDR3 DNA reads TGTGCCAGCAGCCTTAGCGGACAGAACACTGAAGCTTTCTTT.

This sequence joins TRBV6-1 and TRBJ1-4; the D is unclear. From germline, CDR1 is MNHNS and CDR2 SASEGT. The CDR3 extends over 14 amino acids. V was cut by 7 bases and J by 7 bases, with 16 bases left in between. CDR3 nucleotides: TGTGCCAGCACCGAGAGCCGGGGAGGTGAAAAACTGTTTTTT. Translation: CASTESRGGEKLFF.

This rearrangement joins TRBV7-6 to TRBJ2-7; 8 bases fit TRBD2. The CDR3 runs 16 residues. V trimming: 5 bases; J trimming: 1 base; junction bases outside the gene matches: 10. The germline V gene has CDR1 SGHVS and CDR2 FNYEAQ. The CDR3 DNA sequence: TGTGCCAGCAGCCCGCTAGATAGCGGGGCTTCCTACGAGCAGTACTTC. Translating gives CASSPLDSGASYEQYF. The full variable domain, its missing parts supplied by reference TRBV7-6 and TRBJ2-7, is GAGVSQSPRYKVTKRGQDVALRCDPISGHVSLYWYRQALGQGPEFLTYFNYEAQQDKSGLPNDRFSAERPEGSISTLTIQRTEQRDSAMYRCASSPLDSGASYEQYFGPGTRLTVT.

This clonotype showed up just a few times. The chain couples TRBV20-1 to TRBJ1-2; no firm D call. The V gene's germline CDR1 is DFQATT and CDR2 SNEGSKA (reference sequence). Trimming pared 2 bases from V and 10 bases from J, leaving 5 bases between. The CDR3 is 9 amino acids. For the CDR3, the DNA is TGCAGTGCTAGACAGAACTACACCTTC. Translated, it gives CSARQNYTF.

This clonotype has a count of ten or more. One junction end disagrees with the germline gene, perhaps due to a read error. The chain carries TRBV5-1 and TRBJ1-1, with 8 nucleotides matching TRBD1. Germline V gene lookup returns CDR1 SGHRS and CDR2 YFSETQ. The CDR3 has 15 residues. CDR3 nucleotides: TGTGCCAGCAGTTTAGGACAGGGTGCGAACACTGAAGCTTTCTTT. Residues: CASSLGQGANTEAFF.

This clonotype was seen repeatedly, ten times or more. V usage is TRBV28 and J usage is TRBJ1-1; D possibly corresponds to TRBD1 (6 bases). Germline-derived CDR1 and CDR2 are MDHEN and SYDVKM. V lost 3 bases to trimming and J lost 4 bases, with 9 bases between them. There are 13 residues in the CDR3. The DNA of the CDR3 is TGTGCCAGCAGTTTTAGGGGGGGCACTGAAGCTTTCTTT. Its translation: CASSFRGGTEAFF.

This clonotype was observed at least ten times. The gene calls are TRBV28 and TRBJ1-6; a weak D match, TRBD1 (5 bases). This CDR3 has 13 residues. Trimming left V 4 bases short and J 9 bases short, with 10 bases between. The V gene's germline CDR1 is MDHEN and CDR2 SYDVKM. The CDR3 coding sequence is TGTGCCAGCAGTTCCCTAGGGGTTTCACCCCTCCACTTT. Protein: CASSSLGVSPLHF.

This clonotype was seen ten or more times. The chain combines TRBV20-1 with TRBJ1-5; D uncertain. The CDR3 has 13 residues. Looked up from germline, CDR1 is DFQATT and CDR2 is SNEGSKA (reference sequence). The ends were cut back, 3 bases at V and 6 bases at J, with 12 bases in the middle. The CDR3 here is CSASWADGQPQHF. CDR3 sequence (DNA): TGCAGTGCTAGCTGGGCGGACGGTCAGCCCCAGCATTTT.

The chain has TRBV4-1 and TRBJ2-1; D unresolved. Deletions cut 1 base from V and 0 bases from J, with 7 bases between. The germline CDR1 and CDR2 sequences are MGHRA and YSYEKL. The CDR3 extends over 15 amino acids. For the CDR3, the DNA is TGCGCCAGCAGCCAAGCCCAGAGCTCCTACAATGAGCAGTTCTTC. Translated, it gives CASSQAQSSYNEQFF.

This clonotype was recorded many times. This rearrangement joins TRBV28 to TRBJ1-2, with TRBD1 identical over 9 bases. The CDR3 is made up of 14 amino acids. Trimming removed 5 bases from V and 4 bases from J; junction bases left unmatched: 5. The germline V gene encodes CDR1 MDHEN and CDR2 SYDVKM. The CDR3 coding sequence is TGTGCCAGCAGTCGACAGGGGGTTCTCTATGGCTACACCTTC. Protein product: CASSRQGVLYGYTF.

This clonotype came up many times. The genes are TRBV7-2 and TRBJ2-7; TRBD1 is a possible D gene (6 bases). Germline CDR1 is SGHTA and CDR2 is FQGNSA. The CDR3 is 14 residues long. V lost 3 bases and J 5 bases, leaving 14 bases between the germline ends. The CDR3 bases are TGTGCCAGCAGCTTGGTGGGGGCGTCTCACGAGCAGTACTTC. Translating gives CASSLVGASHEQYF.

The rearrangement links TRBV12-3 or TRBV12-4 to TRBJ2-3; 11 positions agree with TRBD2. V lost 4 bases, J lost 1 base, and 4 bases stayed unmatched. The CDR3 totals 16 residues. The CDR3 sequence is CASSSLAGVGTDTQYF. The CDR3 DNA sequence: TGTGCCAGCAGTTCACTAGCGGGAGTGGGCACAGATACGCAGTATTTT.

The gene calls are TRBV4-2 and TRBJ1-3, with a possible D match to TRBD1 (6 bases). Trimming pared 0 bases from V and 0 bases from J, leaving 9 bases between. The CDR3 runs to 16 residues. Germline values: CDR1 LGHNA, CDR2 YNFKEQ. CDR3 in DNA: TGTGCCAGCAGCCAAGAGGGGGGCTTCTCTGGAAACACCATATATTTT. Translated, it gives CASSQEGGFSGNTIYF.

This clonotype was picked up a small number of times. The chain joins TRBV28 to TRBJ2-2; TRBD2 matches 8 bases. Per the germline V gene, CDR1 is MDHEN and CDR2 is SYDVKM. V trimming: 4 bases; J trimming: 7 bases; junction bases outside the gene matches: 5. This CDR3 spans 14 amino acids. The CDR3 spells CASSSSGSIGELFF. CDR3 in DNA: TGTGCCAGCAGTTCCAGCGGGAGTATCGGGGAGCTGTTTTTT. Full variable domain (remainder filled in from reference TRBV28 and TRBJ2-2): DVKVTQSSRYLVKRTGEKVFLECVQDMDHENMFWYRQDPGLGLRLIYFSYDVKMKEKGDIPEGYSVSREKKERFSLILESASTNQTSMYLCASSSSGSIGELFFGEGSRLTVL.

By its share, this clonotype is medium-sized. The V call is TRBV5-1, the J call TRBJ2-1; D is unresolved. Trimming left V 3 bases short and J 3 bases short, with 19 bases between. There are 17 residues in the CDR3. Germline CDR1 SGHRS, CDR2 YFSETQ. CDR3 protein: CASSSWAKGGFYNEQFF. The CDR3 DNA reads as TGCGCCAGCAGCTCGTGGGCAAAGGGCGGCTTCTACAATGAGCAGTTCTTC.

V and J are TRBV20-1 and TRBJ2-5, with a tentative D call TRBD1 (7 bases). From germline, CDR1 is DFQATT and CDR2 SNEGSKA (reference sequence). There are 15 residues in the CDR3. Trimming removed 5 bases from V and 4 bases from J, with 20 bases in between. The CDR3 protein is CSAADRAEEGETQYF. Written as DNA, the CDR3 is TGCAGTGCTGCTGACAGGGCGGAGGAGGGAGAGACCCAGTACTTC.

This rearrangement joins TRBV10-3 to TRBJ2-3, with 11 bases fitting TRBD2. This CDR3 region has 17 residues. V lost 4 bases, J lost 3 bases, and 9 bases stayed unmatched. The V gene's germline CDR1 is ENHRY and CDR2 SYGVKD. The CDR3 reads CAISGKLAGVGTDTQYF. The CDR3 nucleotides read TGTGCCATCAGTGGAAAACTAGCGGGAGTAGGGACAGATACGCAGTATTTT.

The chain has TRBV4-1 and TRBJ2-3, with D unclear. Per germline, CDR1 MGHRA and CDR2 YSYEKL. V shed 1 base and J shed 0 bases, with 11 bases lying between them. CDR3 size: 16 residues. The CDR3 sequence is CASSQGPRSSTDTQYF. Written as DNA, the CDR3 is TGCGCCAGCAGCCAAGGCCCCAGGTCTAGCACAGATACGCAGTATTTT.

There are many counts of this clonotype. V usage is TRBV28 and J usage is TRBJ1-1; D may be TRBD1 (6 bases). The CDR3 is 12 amino acids. Trimming left V 8 bases short and J 9 bases short, with 16 bases between. Per the germline V gene, CDR1 is MDHEN and CDR2 is SYDVKM. The DNA for the CDR3 is TGTGCCAGCGGGGGCAGTAATGAAAAAGCTTTCTTT. Translation: CASGGSNEKAFF.

Only a few counts were recorded for this clonotype. The gene calls are TRBV2 and TRBJ2-3, with 7 nucleotides matching TRBD1. The CDR3 has 16 amino acids. Germline CDR1 SNHLY, CDR2 FYNNEI. V shed 6 bases and J 0 bases; nucleotides not matched to a gene: 9. The CDR3 reads CASRARGGLSTDTQYF. The CDR3 DNA reads TGTGCCAGCAGGGCGCGAGGGGGCCTTAGCACAGATACGCAGTATTTT.

The chain uses TRBV20-1 and TRBJ2-2; tentatively, D is TRBD2 (5 bases). Per the germline V gene, CDR1 is DFQATT and CDR2 is SNEGSKA (reference sequence). The CDR3 is 13 residues long. Trimming removed 2 bases at V and 7 bases at J, with 11 bases between. The CDR3, as DNA: TGCAGTGCTAGAAGAAGCGGCCACGGGGAGCTGTTTTTT. Its protein product is CSARRSGHGELFF.